The 29 T cell receptor beta chains below all came from one sample that was sequenced in a study of blood T cell repertoires in COVID-19. Sequencing was performed with immunoSEQ multiplex PCR; in TCRdb, only in-frame clones are kept and a portion is missing. The table lists under 250,000 clones, roughly 80% of them singletons. Sequences were obtained from peripheral blood. The receptors come from a man aged 45-60 years with active or convalescent COVID-19.

The table lists this clone with a count of one. Different DNA sequences within this sample yield the same CDR3. This chain links TRBV5-6 with TRBJ1-2; D gene ambiguous. The germline gives CDR1 SGHDT, CDR2 YYEEEE. Trimming cost V 0 bases and J 3 bases, with 3 bases left between them. The CDR3 totals 12 residues. CDR3 sequence: CASSLADYGYTF. The CDR3, as DNA: TGTGCCAGCAGCTTGGCAGACTATGGCTACACCTTC.

The rearrangement links TRBV19 to TRBJ1-1, with D possibly matching TRBD1 (6 bases). The CDR3 is 15 amino acids. V shed 4 bases and J shed 1 base, with 13 bases lying between them. From germline, CDR1 is LNHDA and CDR2 SQIVND (reference sequence). The DNA of the CDR3 is TGTGCCAGTAGTAGATCAGGGGTGAAGAACACTGAAGCTTTCTTT. It specifies CASSRSGVKNTEAFF.

The chain joins TRBV6-5 to TRBJ2-1; 9 bases are a match to TRBD1. Per germline, CDR1 MNHEY and CDR2 SVGAGI. V shed 10 bases, J shed 3 bases, and the junction held 10 bases outside the gene matches. The CDR3 runs 15 residues. CDR3 sequence (DNA): TGTGCCACCATGAAACCGGGACAGGGCTACAATGAGCAGTTCTTC. Amino acid sequence: CATMKPGQGYNEQFF.

This rearrangement joins TRBV7-7 to TRBJ2-5; 8 bases are shared with TRBD1. There are 15 residues in the CDR3. Per germline, CDR1 SSHAT and CDR2 FNYEAQ (reference sequence). Trimming at V came to 1 base and at J to 3 bases, leaving 4 bases not matched to a gene. CDR3 region: CASSLGPGGKETQYF. The CDR3 DNA sequence: TGTGCCAGCAGCTTAGGTCCAGGGGGCAAAGAGACCCAGTACTTC.

Only one count was recorded for this clone. This chain links TRBV11-3 with TRBJ1-3, with D possibly TRBD1 on 5 matching bases. The CDR3 is 15 amino acids. CDR1 SGHNT and CDR2 YENEEA come from the germline V gene. V dropped 0 bases and J dropped 4 bases, with 10 bases sitting between them. The CDR3 bases are TGTGCCAGCAGCTTAGATGTGGGGCGCGGAAACACCATATATTTT. Its translation: CASSLDVGRGNTIYF.

V is TRBV9 and J is TRBJ2-5; 8 bases match TRBD1. V was clipped by 0 bases and J by 5 bases; unmatched bases: 6. The germline V gene encodes CDR1 SGDLS and CDR2 YYNGEE. The CDR3 spans 15 residues. CDR3: CASSVAPRQGETQYF. CDR3 coding DNA: TGTGCCAGCAGCGTAGCTCCCAGACAGGGGGAGACCCAGTACTTC.

The chain combines TRBV29-1 with TRBJ1-1; D is undetermined. V lost 4 bases and J lost 1, with 4 bases in between. The CDR3 contains 11 residues. From germline, CDR1 is SQVTM and CDR2 ANQGSEA. The CDR3 nucleotides are TGCAGCGTTGGACAGAACACTGAAGCTTTCTTT. Encoded protein: CSVGQNTEAFF.

The V and J genes are TRBV6-5 and TRBJ1-1; D call uncertain. The germline CDR1 and CDR2 sequences are MNHEY and SVGAGI. CDR3 length: 13 amino acids. V lost 6 bases, J lost 1 base, and 9 bases lay in between. CDR3 sequence: CASSPDWNTEAFF. The CDR3 nucleotides are TGTGCCAGCAGCCCCGACTGGAACACTGAAGCTTTCTTT.

The chain uses TRBV5-4 and TRBJ2-3, with TRBD2 matching 8 bases. The CDR3 spans 16 residues. Germline-derived CDR1 and CDR2 are SGHNT and YYREEE (reference sequence). With 4 bases clipped from V and 3 bases from J, the junction kept 10 bases outside the gene matches. CDR3: CASSVYGGGGTDTQYF. In DNA, the CDR3 is TGTGCCAGCAGCGTATACGGGGGGGGAGGGACAGATACGCAGTATTTT. The full variable domain, its missing parts supplied by reference TRBV5-4 and TRBJ2-3, is ETGVTQSPTHLIKTRGQQVTLRCSSQSGHNTVSWYQQALGQGPQFIFQYYREEENGRGNFPPRFSGLQFPNYSSELNVNALELDDSALYLCASSVYGGGGTDTQYFGPGTRLTVL.

The genes are TRBV4-1 and TRBJ1-3; D remains unclear. Between the trimmed V and J ends, which lost 3 bases and 0 bases, there was a span of 12 bases. Germline V CDR1 and CDR2: MGHRA, YSYEKL. The CDR3 covers 16 residues. CDR3 coding DNA: TGCGCCAGCAGCCATTTGTTAGGACTCTCTGGAAACACCATATATTTT. This translates into CASSHLLGLSGNTIYF.

This chain links TRBV6-5 with TRBJ1-5, with D uncertain. The CDR3 spans 14 residues. Trimming cost V 7 bases and J 4 bases, with 14 bases left between them. Germline V gene lookup returns CDR1 MNHEY and CDR2 SVGAGI. In DNA form, the CDR3 reads TGTGCCAGCACCAACCCATCCTATAATCAGCCCCAGCATTTT. Amino acids: CASTNPSYNQPQHF.

The sample holds one count of this clone. CDR3 nucleotide sequence: TGTGCCAGCTCACCCTTCCCTGATCCGGTGGACACTGAAGCTTTCTTT. It translates to CASSPFPDPVDTEAFF. This rearrangement joins TRBV18 to TRBJ1-1; D is ambiguous. CDR3 length equals 16 residues. Per germline, CDR1 KGHSH and CDR2 LQKENI. The V gene lost 3 bases and the J gene lost 3 bases, with 17 bases spanning the gap.

The J gene is TRBJ1-2, the V gene TRBV19; 8 bases match TRBD1. The CDR3 spans 15 residues. V was clipped by 1 base and J by 7 bases; unmatched bases: 8. Germline CDR1 and CDR2: LNHDA and SQIVND (reference sequence). CDR3 sequence reads: CASSIASDRVGGYTF. The DNA of the CDR3 is TGTGCCAGTAGTATAGCGTCGGACAGGGTCGGTGGCTACACCTTC.

This chain joins TRBV9 and TRBJ2-1; TRBD1 might be the D (7 bases). The germline V gene encodes CDR1 SGDLS and CDR2 YYNGEE. Trimming removed 7 bases from V and 15 bases from J, with 17 bases in between. This CDR3 is 11 amino acids long. The CDR3, as DNA: TGTGCCAGCGGCCCAGGGGGGAATCGGTTCTTC. As protein: CASGPGGNRFF.

This sequence joins TRBV19 and TRBJ2-1; 7 bases line up with TRBD1. The trim removed 1 base at V and 5 bases at J, leaving 5 bases unmatched. This CDR3 has 15 amino acids. Germline-derived CDR1 and CDR2 are LNHDA and SQIVND (reference sequence). CDR3 loop: CASSIVTGQNNEQFF. CDR3 DNA sequence: TGTGCCAGTAGTATAGTGACAGGGCAGAACAATGAGCAGTTCTTC.

The chain joins TRBV5-1 to TRBJ2-1, with D possibly matching TRBD2 (5 bases). Germline V gives CDR1 SGHRS, CDR2 YFSETQ. V was clipped by 2 bases and J by 5 bases, with 14 bases between them. The length of the CDR3 is 15 residues. CDR3 DNA sequence: TGCGCCAGCAGCTTCACTAGAGGTCCGGACAATGAGCAGTTCTTC. Translated, it gives CASSFTRGPDNEQFF.

This clone was picked up many times. The rearrangement links TRBV7-9 to TRBJ2-2, with a weak D call TRBD1 (6 bases). Germline V gene sequence: CDR1 SEHNR, CDR2 FQNEAQ (reference sequence). Trimming took 2 bases from V and 6 from J, leaving 10 bases between them. The CDR3 has 14 amino acids. The CDR3 here is CASSLQQGSGELFF. The CDR3 DNA reads as TGTGCCAGCAGCTTACAACAGGGCTCCGGGGAGCTGTTTTTT. Together with reference TRBV7-9 and TRBJ2-2, the CDR3 gives the full variable domain: DTGVSQNPRHKITKRGQNVTFRCDPISEHNRLYWYRQTLGQGPEFLTYFQNEAQLEKSRLLSDRFSAERPKGSFSTLEIQRTEQGDSAMYLCASSLQQGSGELFFGEGSRLTVL.

The chain carries TRBV6-2 or TRBV6-3 and TRBJ2-7; D perhaps matches TRBD1 (5 bases). V was shortened by 6 bases and J by 0 bases, with 18 bases between the two germline ends. This CDR3 contains 16 residues. Germline V gene sequence: CDR1 MNHEY, CDR2 SVGEGT. This chain's CDR3 is CASSSSTVRSSYEQYF. Here the CDR3 DNA reads TGTGCCAGCAGCTCATCGACAGTGAGAAGCTCCTACGAGCAGTACTTC.

This rearrangement joins TRBV12-3 or TRBV12-4 to TRBJ1-1, with 10 bases lining up with TRBD1. V shed 7 bases and J 8 bases; nucleotides not matched to a gene: 4. The CDR3 length is 12 residues. CDR3 in DNA: TGTGCCAGCATCTCGACAGGGGGCGAAGCTTTCTTT. Translated, it gives CASISTGGEAFF.

The gene calls are TRBV7-2 and TRBJ1-1; D remains unclear. Trimming shortened V by 2 bases and J by 6 bases, and 7 bases separated the two germline ends. CDR3 length: 12 residues. From germline, CDR1 is SGHTA and CDR2 FQGNSA. As DNA, the CDR3 is TGTGCCAGCAGCTTAATGGGCCCTGAAGCTTTCTTT. This sequence encodes CASSLMGPEAFF.

The rearrangement joins TRBV25-1 to TRBJ1-4; a weak D match, TRBD1 (5 bases). CDR3 size: 12 residues. The ends were cut back, 6 bases at V and 3 bases at J, with 5 bases in the middle. CDR1 MGHDK and CDR2 SYGVNS come from the germline V gene. DNA for the CDR3: TGTGCCAGCAGAGGGGCTAATGAAAAACTGTTTTTT. The encoded protein is CASRGANEKLFF.

The chain carries TRBV2 and TRBJ2-7, with 8 bases fitting TRBD1. The CDR3 extends over 14 amino acids. The ends lost 4 bases at V and 5 bases at J; junction bases unmatched: 7. Germline V gene lookup returns CDR1 SNHLY and CDR2 FYNNEI. CDR3 in DNA: TGTGCCAGCAGTGGGACAGGGAGAAACCACGAGCAGTACTTC. This translates into CASSGTGRNHEQYF.

J is TRBJ1-3 and V is TRBV4-2; 9 bases are a match to TRBD1. Germline CDR1 reads LGHNA; CDR2 reads YNFKEQ. With 1 base clipped from V and 0 bases from J, the junction kept 4 bases outside the gene matches. This CDR3 region has 17 residues. CDR3 nucleotides: TGTGCCAGCAGCCAAGGGACAGGGGTCAGCTCTGGAAACACCATATATTTT. Protein: CASSQGTGVSSGNTIYF.

The genes are TRBV9 and TRBJ1-2; D not certain. Germline CDR1 reads SGDLS; CDR2 reads YYNGEE. Trimming pared 0 bases from V and 7 bases from J, leaving 10 bases between. The CDR3 sequence is 13 residues long. The CDR3 is CASSVGGLGGYTF. The CDR3 DNA reads as TGTGCCAGCAGCGTAGGAGGGCTGGGTGGCTACACCTTC.

Here the CDR3 reads CASSLVRGSANTIYF. CDR3 DNA sequence: TGTGCCAGCAGCTTGGTTCGCGGCTCGGCAAACACCATATATTTT. This sequence joins TRBV5-5 and TRBJ1-3, with D uncertain. Trimming took off 0 bases at V and 6 bases at J, with 13 bases between the two ends. CDR3 length: 15 amino acids. The V gene's germline CDR1 is SGHKS and CDR2 YYEKEE (reference sequence). Together with reference TRBV5-5 and TRBJ1-3, the CDR3 gives the full variable domain: DAGVTQSPTHLIKTRGQQVTLRCSPISGHKSVSWYQQVLGQGPQFIFQYYEKEERGRGNFPDRFSARQFPNYSSELNVNALLLGDSALYLCASSLVRGSANTIYFGEGSWLTVV.

This chain uses TRBV19 with TRBJ2-1; D might be TRBD2 (6 bases). From germline, CDR1 is LNHDA and CDR2 SQIVND (reference sequence). V was clipped by 3 bases and J by 8 bases, with 11 bases between them. This CDR3 has 13 residues. The CDR3 loop is CASSMRRVDEQFF. CDR3 nucleotides: TGTGCCAGTAGTATGAGGAGGGTCGATGAGCAGTTCTTC.

CDR3 nucleotide sequence: TGCGCCAGCAGCCAAGAGATCAGCGGGAGGGGGGATACGCAGTATTTT. Residues: CASSQEISGRGDTQYF. The chain employs TRBV4-3 and TRBJ2-3; 10 nucleotides line up with TRBD2. V lost 0 bases and J lost 6; bases outside the gene matches: 6. The CDR3 runs to 16 residues. From germline, CDR1 is LGHNA and CDR2 YSLEER.

The table lists this clone with a count of one. The V and J genes are TRBV12-3 or TRBV12-4 and TRBJ1-3; no clear D. V lost 10 bases to trimming and J lost 3 bases, with 7 bases between them. CDR3 length: 11 amino acids. In nucleotides, the CDR3 is TGTGCCAACCGCGGTGGAAACACCATATATTTT. Translated, it gives CANRGGNTIYF.

The chain employs TRBV5-4 and TRBJ2-5; D unresolved. From germline, CDR1 is SGHNT and CDR2 YYREEE (reference sequence). Deletions cut 2 bases from V and 1 base from J, with 9 bases between. This CDR3 spans 14 amino acids. The CDR3 is CASSFLASQETQYF. The CDR3 DNA follows: TGTGCCAGCAGCTTCCTCGCCAGCCAAGAGACCCAGTACTTC.